This T cell receptor beta chain comes out of a study of response to subunit inactivated influenza vaccine. Study results and caveats: Every seasonal influenza vaccination brings in few new T cells, the authors suggested.

One entry per CDR3 protein results from TCRdb running MiXCR on the RT-PCR reads. Of about 530,000 distinct CDR3 sequences listed, under 15% are singletons. This clonotype was observed a handful of times. The antigen remains unidentified. The CDR3 has 14 residues. The V gene lost 2 bases and the J gene lost 7 bases, with 10 bases spanning the gap. The germline V gene encodes CDR1 SGHRS and CDR2 YFSETQ. V usage is TRBV5-1 and J usage is TRBJ1-6; D possibly corresponds to TRBD1 (5 bases). The TCR comes from a man aged 45-65 years who received an inactivated influenza vaccine. The sample was PBMCs from blood, taken more than 35 days after vaccination. The CDR3 bases are TGCGCCAGCAGCTTAGGGGAAGGAAATTCACCCCTCCACTTT. Protein: CASSLGEGNSPLHF.